These T cell receptor beta chains were read from a single sample in a study of shared T cell receptors in the human thymus. The data were produced by immunoSEQ multiplex PCR, yet TCRdb's version contains in-frame clones alone and is incomplete. The table lists hundreds of thousands of clones, approximately 85% of them singletons. The same sample was also studied in work on human thymus T cells.

Source material: thymocytes. The source is a girl younger than two with a congenital heart defect. CDR3s include the opening cysteine and the closing phenylalanine or tryptophan. Each record gives: CDR3 DNA, CDR3 protein, clone size, D gene, J gene, V gene. A D gene is named only where the DNA matches it firmly. Size is stated for part of the rows, as once, few or many counts, or as a class when the clone is expanded.

cdr3_nt: TGTGCCAGCAGTCCCACAAGGGGCGGGGGGGACAATGAGCAGTTCTTC
cdr3_aa: CASSPTRGGGDNEQFF
clone_size: .
d_call: TRBD2
j_call: TRBJ2-1
v_call: TRBV27

cdr3_nt: TGTGCCAGCTCACCACCGTCCCGCTACAATGAGCAGTTCTTC
cdr3_aa: CASSPPSRYNEQFF
clone_size: .
d_call: .
j_call: TRBJ2-1
v_call: TRBV18

cdr3_nt: TGCGCCAGCAGCGTGGTGGGACAGGGCTACGAGCAGTACTTC
cdr3_aa: CASSVVGQGYEQYF
clone_size: .
d_call: TRBD1
j_call: TRBJ2-7
v_call: TRBV5-1

cdr3_nt: TGTGCCAGCAGCCTACTAGCGGGGGGGCCCCGCACAGATACGCAGTATTTT
cdr3_aa: CASSLLAGGPRTDTQYF
clone_size: .
d_call: TRBD2
j_call: TRBJ2-3
v_call: TRBV7-2

cdr3_nt: TGTGCCAGTAGTAAACAGGGAAAGGGTGGTTCTAATTCACCCCTCCACTTT
cdr3_aa: CASSKQGKGGSNSPLHF
clone_size: .
d_call: .
j_call: TRBJ1-6
v_call: TRBV19

cdr3_nt: TGTGCCAGCAGTGACTCGGGTACAGGCTGGCCCAAAAACATTCAGTACTTC
cdr3_aa: CASSDSGTGWPKNIQYF
clone_size: .
d_call: .
j_call: TRBJ2-4
v_call: TRBV6-4

cdr3_nt: TGCGCCAGCAGAGGGGGGGGCTACGAGCAGTACTTC
cdr3_aa: CASRGGGYEQYF
clone_size: .
d_call: .
j_call: TRBJ2-7
v_call: TRBV5-1

cdr3_nt: TGTGCCAGCAGTCTCGTCCCCAGGGGTGTTGGTAAGAACACTGAAGCTTTCTTT
cdr3_aa: CASSLVPRGVGKNTEAFF
clone_size: .
d_call: .
j_call: TRBJ1-1
v_call: TRBV28

cdr3_nt: TGTGCCAGCAGCTCGGGACAGGGGGAAGAAAAACTGTTTTTT
cdr3_aa: CASSSGQGEEKLFF
clone_size: .
d_call: TRBD1
j_call: TRBJ1-4
v_call: TRBV7-9

cdr3_nt: TGTGCCAGCAGCTTGGACGTCACGGGGTACACAACAACCACTAATGAAGCTTTCTTT
cdr3_aa: CASSLDVTGYTTTTNEAFF
clone_size: .
d_call: .
j_call: TRBJ1-1
v_call: TRBV5-6

cdr3_nt: TGTGCCAGCAGCTTCAAAGAGGGAGAGGATGGAAACACCATATATTTT
cdr3_aa: CASSFKEGEDGNTIYF
clone_size: .
d_call: .
j_call: TRBJ1-3
v_call: TRBV7-2

cdr3_nt: TGCGCCAGCAGCCCTCAAGTCAGGGGTGGCGGGACTGAAGCTTTCTTT
cdr3_aa: CASSPQVRGGGTEAFF
clone_size: .
d_call: .
j_call: TRBJ1-1
v_call: TRBV5-1

cdr3_nt: TGTGCCAGCAGTTTAGCGGGCCAGGGGATCTACGAGCAGTACTTC
cdr3_aa: CASSLAGQGIYEQYF
clone_size: .
d_call: .
j_call: TRBJ2-7
v_call: TRBV28

cdr3_nt: TGTGCCAGCAGCTCCATAACCGGGACAGAAAACACCGGGGAGCTGTTTTTT
cdr3_aa: CASSSITGTENTGELFF
clone_size: .
d_call: TRBD1
j_call: TRBJ2-2
v_call: TRBV7-8

cdr3_nt: TGTGCCAGCAGTGCTCAGGGGAGCTCTGGAAACACCATATATTTT
cdr3_aa: CASSAQGSSGNTIYF
clone_size: .
d_call: .
j_call: TRBJ1-3
v_call: TRBV28

cdr3_nt: TGTGCCAGCAGCTTAGCGAAGCGCGGGGGGATCTTGGGGCAGTTCTTC
cdr3_aa: CASSLAKRGGILGQFF
clone_size: .
d_call: TRBD2
j_call: TRBJ2-1
v_call: TRBV7-9

cdr3_nt: TGTGCCAGCAGTTTACACAGAACCTACGAGCAGTACTTC
cdr3_aa: CASSLHRTYEQYF
clone_size: few
d_call: .
j_call: TRBJ2-7
v_call: TRBV28

cdr3_nt: TGTGCCAGCAGCTCTCGGGGAGTCTATGGCTACACCTTC
cdr3_aa: CASSSRGVYGYTF
clone_size: .
d_call: .
j_call: TRBJ1-2
v_call: TRBV6-5

cdr3_nt: TGTGCCAGCAGCTACAGTGAGGGTCAGGGCTACACCTTC
cdr3_aa: CASSYSEGQGYTF
clone_size: .
d_call: .
j_call: TRBJ1-2
v_call: TRBV5-4

cdr3_nt: TGCGCCAGCAGCTTTGGACTCATGAACACTGAAGCTTTCTTT
cdr3_aa: CASSFGLMNTEAFF
clone_size: once
d_call: .
j_call: TRBJ1-1
v_call: TRBV5-1

cdr3_nt: TGTGCCAGCAGCCCCGGTCTCAACTATGGCTACACCTTC
cdr3_aa: CASSPGLNYGYTF
clone_size: .
d_call: .
j_call: TRBJ1-2
v_call: TRBV9

cdr3_nt: TGTGCCAGCCATTTTAGAGCCCCAGGGGACAGACGGTCCGGTGGCTACACCTTC
cdr3_aa: CASHFRAPGDRRSGGYTF
clone_size: .
d_call: TRBD1
j_call: TRBJ1-2
v_call: TRBV27

cdr3_nt: TGTGCCAGCAGCCAAGCAGATCAGCCCCAGCATTTT
cdr3_aa: CASSQADQPQHF
clone_size: .
d_call: .
j_call: TRBJ1-5
v_call: TRBV14

cdr3_nt: TGTGCCAGCCAAGGCTTGGGTAGGGACGGGGGGTACAATGAGCAGTTCTTC
cdr3_aa: CASQGLGRDGGYNEQFF
clone_size: .
d_call: TRBD2
j_call: TRBJ2-1
v_call: TRBV27

cdr3_nt: TGTGCCAGCAGCCCGACAGGGTCCGAGAACACTGAAGCTTTCTTT
cdr3_aa: CASSPTGSENTEAFF
clone_size: .
d_call: TRBD1
j_call: TRBJ1-1
v_call: TRBV9

cdr3_nt: TGTGCCAGCAGCGTATCTCGTGGGGGGGCCAACCCTTATGGCTACACCTTC
cdr3_aa: CASSVSRGGANPYGYTF
clone_size: .
d_call: .
j_call: TRBJ1-2
v_call: TRBV9

cdr3_nt: TGTGCCAGCAGTTCGAAAGGACTAGAGGGATCGGATACGCAGTATTTT
cdr3_aa: CASSSKGLEGSDTQYF
clone_size: once
d_call: TRBD2
j_call: TRBJ2-3
v_call: TRBV6-5

cdr3_nt: TGTGCCAGCAGCCCTCTAACCCGGGAACACTATGAAAAACTGTTTTTT
cdr3_aa: CASSPLTREHYEKLFF
clone_size: .
d_call: .
j_call: TRBJ1-4
v_call: TRBV11-2

cdr3_nt: TGCGCCAGCAGCTTGTACGCCGGATTGCAGGGGCAGCAAGAGACCCAGTACTTC
cdr3_aa: CASSLYAGLQGQQETQYF
clone_size: .
d_call: .
j_call: TRBJ2-5
v_call: TRBV5-1

cdr3_nt: TGTGCCAGCAGCCAAGATGGTCGGACAGGGGGTACTGGAAACACCATATATTTT
cdr3_aa: CASSQDGRTGGTGNTIYF
clone_size: .
d_call: TRBD1
j_call: TRBJ1-3
v_call: TRBV14

cdr3_nt: TGTGCCAGCAGTGAAGCGGGGACACCCGAAGCTTTCTTT
cdr3_aa: CASSEAGTPEAFF
clone_size: .
d_call: .
j_call: TRBJ1-1
v_call: TRBV6-1

cdr3_nt: TGTGCCAGCAGTCAAGGGACTAGCGGGGATATGGAGACCCAGTACTTC
cdr3_aa: CASSQGTSGDMETQYF
clone_size: .
d_call: TRBD2
j_call: TRBJ2-5
v_call: TRBV27

cdr3_nt: TGTGCCAGTAATAGACAGGGGAGAAGAGGTGGCTACACCTTC
cdr3_aa: CASNRQGRRGGYTF
clone_size: .
d_call: TRBD1
j_call: TRBJ1-2
v_call: TRBV19

cdr3_nt: TGTGCCAGCAGCTTGGGAGACAGGAACTCCTACGAGCAGTACTTC
cdr3_aa: CASSLGDRNSYEQYF
clone_size: .
d_call: .
j_call: TRBJ2-7
v_call: TRBV5-6

cdr3_nt: TGTGCCAGCTCACCGTATCAAGAGACCCAGTACTTC
cdr3_aa: CASSPYQETQYF
clone_size: .
d_call: .
j_call: TRBJ2-5
v_call: TRBV18

cdr3_nt: TGTGCCAGTATCCTCCGGACAGGGGGCAGGGGCTACACCTTC
cdr3_aa: CASILRTGGRGYTF
clone_size: .
d_call: TRBD1
j_call: TRBJ1-2
v_call: TRBV19

cdr3_nt: TGTGCCAGCAGCTTAGGAGGGGACAGGCCGGGAGGTTCCCTATACGAGCAGTACTTC
cdr3_aa: CASSLGGDRPGGSLYEQYF
clone_size: .
d_call: .
j_call: TRBJ2-7
v_call: TRBV7-9

cdr3_nt: TGTGCCAGCAGCTCTACTGCCCGGGACTGGGATGATCAGCCCCAGCATTTT
cdr3_aa: CASSSTARDWDDQPQHF
clone_size: .
d_call: .
j_call: TRBJ1-5
v_call: TRBV7-8

cdr3_nt: TGTGCCAGCAGCTTAGGAGTACCTCGGCCTCGGGCCTACGAGCAGTACTTC
cdr3_aa: CASSLGVPRPRAYEQYF
clone_size: .
d_call: .
j_call: TRBJ2-7
v_call: TRBV11-2

cdr3_nt: TGTGCCAGCAGCGCGATCCGGACAGGGGGGGGAACTGAAGCTTTCTTT
cdr3_aa: CASSAIRTGGGTEAFF
clone_size: .
d_call: TRBD1
j_call: TRBJ1-1
v_call: TRBV9

cdr3_nt: TGTGCCAGCAGTGAAGCAGGGGGGGCGCGGAGTGACGCTTACAATGAGCAGTTCTTC
cdr3_aa: CASSEAGGARSDAYNEQFF
clone_size: .
d_call: .
j_call: TRBJ2-1
v_call: TRBV6-1

cdr3_nt: TGTGCCAGCAGCGTAGGGATCCTAGCGGGGGGTCAAGAGACCCAGTACTTC
cdr3_aa: CASSVGILAGGQETQYF
clone_size: .
d_call: TRBD2
j_call: TRBJ2-5
v_call: TRBV9